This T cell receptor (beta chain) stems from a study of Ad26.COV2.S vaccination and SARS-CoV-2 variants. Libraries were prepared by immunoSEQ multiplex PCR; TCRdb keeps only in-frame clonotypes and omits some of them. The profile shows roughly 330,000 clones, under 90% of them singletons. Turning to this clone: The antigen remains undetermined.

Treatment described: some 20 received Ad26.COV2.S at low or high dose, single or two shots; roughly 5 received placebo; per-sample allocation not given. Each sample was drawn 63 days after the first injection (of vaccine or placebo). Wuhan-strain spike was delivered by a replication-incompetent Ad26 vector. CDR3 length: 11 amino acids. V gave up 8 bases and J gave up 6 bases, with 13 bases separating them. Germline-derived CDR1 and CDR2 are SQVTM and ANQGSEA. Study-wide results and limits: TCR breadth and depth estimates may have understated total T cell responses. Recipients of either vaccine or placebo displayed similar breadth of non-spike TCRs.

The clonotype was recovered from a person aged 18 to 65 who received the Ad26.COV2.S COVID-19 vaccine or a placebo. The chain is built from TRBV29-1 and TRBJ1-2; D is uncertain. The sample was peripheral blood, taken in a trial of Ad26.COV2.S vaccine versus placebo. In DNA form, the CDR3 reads TGCAGCCTAGGGCCAGGCGATGGCTACACCTTC. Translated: CSLGPGDGYTF.